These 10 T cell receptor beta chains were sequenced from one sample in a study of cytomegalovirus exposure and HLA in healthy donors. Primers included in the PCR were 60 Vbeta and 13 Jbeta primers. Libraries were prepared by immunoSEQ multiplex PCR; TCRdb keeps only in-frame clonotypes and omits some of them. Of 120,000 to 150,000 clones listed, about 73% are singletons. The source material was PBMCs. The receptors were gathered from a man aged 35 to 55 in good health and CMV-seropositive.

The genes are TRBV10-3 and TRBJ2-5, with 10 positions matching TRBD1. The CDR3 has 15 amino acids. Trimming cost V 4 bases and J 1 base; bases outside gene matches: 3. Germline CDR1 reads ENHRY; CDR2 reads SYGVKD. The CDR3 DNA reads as TGTGCCATCAGTGTAGGGACAGGGGCCCAAGAGACCCAGTACTTC. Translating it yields CAISVGTGAQETQYF.

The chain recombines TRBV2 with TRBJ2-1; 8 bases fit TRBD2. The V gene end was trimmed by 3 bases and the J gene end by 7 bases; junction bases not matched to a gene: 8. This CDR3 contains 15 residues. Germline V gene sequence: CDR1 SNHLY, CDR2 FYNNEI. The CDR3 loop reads CASSDTGGVRNEQFF. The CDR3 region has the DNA TGTGCCAGCAGTGATACGGGAGGGGTTAGAAATGAGCAGTTCTTC.

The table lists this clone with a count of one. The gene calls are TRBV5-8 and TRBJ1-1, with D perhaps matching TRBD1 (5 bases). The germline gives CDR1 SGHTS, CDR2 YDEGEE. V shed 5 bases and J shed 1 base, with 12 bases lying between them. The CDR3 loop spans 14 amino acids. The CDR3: CASRSLTENTEAFF. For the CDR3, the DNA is TGTGCCAGCAGGAGCTTGACAGAGAACACTGAAGCTTTCTTT.

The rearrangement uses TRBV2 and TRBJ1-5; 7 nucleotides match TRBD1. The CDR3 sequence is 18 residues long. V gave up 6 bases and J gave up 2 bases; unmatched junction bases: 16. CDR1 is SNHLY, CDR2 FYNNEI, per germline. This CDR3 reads CASREKKGGSFGNQPQHF. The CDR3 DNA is TGTGCCAGCAGGGAAAAAAAAGGGGGCTCCTTTGGCAATCAGCCCCAGCATTTT.

This CDR3 reads CASRPMTFSYEQYF. In DNA form, the CDR3 reads TGTGCCAGCAGGCCGATGACATTCTCCTACGAGCAGTACTTC. The chain recombines TRBV2 with TRBJ2-5; no reliable D call. The end of the DNA is better explained by TRBJ2-7, so the J call may be wrong. Germline V gene lookup returns CDR1 SNHLY and CDR2 FYNNEI. There are 14 residues in the CDR3.

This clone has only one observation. The CDR3 protein is CASWGQHTDTQYF. In DNA, the CDR3 is TGTGCCAGCTGGGGACAGCACACAGATACGCAGTATTTT. The V gene is TRBV2, the J gene TRBJ2-3, with 7 bases fitting TRBD1. J was trimmed by 2 bases and V by 8 bases; bases with no gene match: 4. The CDR3 runs to 13 residues. Germline V gene sequence: CDR1 SNHLY, CDR2 FYNNEI. The entire variable domain, with the rest obtained from reference TRBV2 and TRBJ2-3, is as follows: EPEVTQTPSHQVTQMGQEVILRCVPISNHLYFYWYRQILGQKVEFLVSFYNNEISEKSEIFDDQFSVERPDGSNFTLKIRSTKLEDSAMYFCASWGQHTDTQYFGPGTRLTVL.

The CDR3 region has the DNA TGTGCCAGTAGTGCCCGACAGGGCCGCACTGAAGCTTTCTTT. Its protein is CASSARQGRTEAFF. The chain links TRBV19 to TRBJ1-1; 7 bases are shared with TRBD1. V shed 5 bases, J shed 4 bases, and the junction held 7 bases outside the gene matches. Germline CDR1 is LNHDA and CDR2 is SQIVND (reference sequence). This CDR3 comprises 14 residues.

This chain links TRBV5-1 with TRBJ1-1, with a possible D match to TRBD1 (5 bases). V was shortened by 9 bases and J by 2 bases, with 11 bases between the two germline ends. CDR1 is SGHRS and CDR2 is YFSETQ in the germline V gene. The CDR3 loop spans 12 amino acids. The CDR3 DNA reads TGCGCCACGGCAGGGCTCAACACTGAAGCTTTCTTT. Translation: CATAGLNTEAFF.

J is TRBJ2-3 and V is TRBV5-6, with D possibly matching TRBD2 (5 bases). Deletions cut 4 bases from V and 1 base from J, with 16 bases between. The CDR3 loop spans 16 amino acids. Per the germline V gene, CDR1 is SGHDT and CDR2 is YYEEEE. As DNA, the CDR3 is TGTGCCAGCAGCCCCCGTAAAATGCGGGGCACAGATACGCAGTATTTT. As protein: CASSPRKMRGTDTQYF.

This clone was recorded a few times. The chain's CDR3 is CATSREGRQGGDYGYTF. CDR3 in DNA: TGTGCCACCAGCAGGGAGGGTCGACAGGGCGGTGACTATGGCTACACCTTC. V gene TRBV15 combines with J gene TRBJ1-2; 7 bases map to TRBD1. Germline CDR1 and CDR2: LNHNV and YYDKDF (reference sequence). V gave up 3 bases and J gave up 3 bases; unmatched junction bases: 13. The CDR3 consists of 17 residues.